Below are 12 T cell receptor beta chains sequenced from a single sample in a study of T cells after yellow fever vaccination (dated by TCRdb to 2018 to 2020). The treatment or condition label for this specimen denotes: live attenuated yellow fever vaccine strain. Library construction relied on 5' RACE. Sequencing took place on an Illumina NovaSeq 6000. The public reads were reanalyzed by TCRdb: fastp trimming at Q25, MiXCR alignment, in-frame beta chains only. For every CDR3 protein sequence, its rows merge into one entry that carries the most common genes and DNA. Across this sample there are hundreds of thousands of distinct CDR3 sequences, with approximately 4% seen only once. The ten most abundant clones make up roughly 24% of the sample. The sample consisted of PBMCs, taken 5 days after the yellow fever booster vaccination. These receptors originate from a man aged 18 to 29 who received the YFV17D yellow fever vaccine.

This clonotype was detected ten times or more. This chain connects TRBV16 to TRBJ2-7, with 8 positions matching TRBD1. V trimming: 1 base; J trimming: 1 base; junction bases outside the gene matches: 12. Per germline, CDR1 KGHSY and CDR2 FQNENV. The CDR3 has 18 amino acids. The CDR3 spells CASSQFNNRGLKSYEQYF. In nucleotides, the CDR3 is TGTGCCAGCAGCCAATTTAACAACAGGGGGTTAAAGTCCTACGAGCAGTACTTC. Drawing the rest from reference TRBV16 and TRBJ2-7, the complete variable domain is GEEVAQTPKHLVRGEGQKAKLYCAPIKGHSYVFWYQQVLKNEFKFLISFQNENVFDETGMPKERFSAKCLPNSPCSLEIQATKLEDSAVYFCASSQFNNRGLKSYEQYFGPGTRLTVT.

The rearrangement joins TRBV5-6 to TRBJ1-3; D perhaps matches TRBD1 (6 bases). Germline V gene data show CDR1 as SGHDT and CDR2 as YYEEEE. V shed 4 bases and J shed 0 bases, with 14 bases lying between them. The CDR3 is made up of 16 amino acids. CDR3 sequence: CASSSDRTPSGNTIYF. The DNA for the CDR3 is TGTGCCAGCAGCAGCGACAGGACGCCCTCTGGAAACACCATATATTTT.

This clonotype was seen repeatedly, ten times or more. The chain has TRBV5-1 and TRBJ2-7; 7 bases match TRBD1. The CDR3 spans 16 residues. V shed 0 bases and J 2 bases; nucleotides not matched to a gene: 8. Germline V gene data show CDR1 as SGHRS and CDR2 as YFSETQ. Here the CDR3 DNA reads TGCGCCAGCAGCTTGGGGGCCCAGACAGGGACCTACGAGCAGTACGTC. Translation gives CASSLGAQTGTYEQYV.

There are a few counts of this clonotype. The chain has TRBV6-6 and TRBJ1-2; 9 bases map to TRBD1. The CDR3 spans 13 residues. CDR1 and CDR2 from the germline V gene are MNHNY and SVGAGI (reference sequence). V dropped 6 bases and J dropped 8; count of bases not matched to a gene: 7. The CDR3 DNA sequence: TGTGCCAGCAGCTGGGACAGGGTCGAAGGCTACACCTTC. Translating it yields CASSWDRVEGYTF.

CDR3: CASSPEVGTGNTIYF. In DNA, the CDR3 is TGTGCCAGCTCACCGGAGGTCGGAACTGGAAACACCATATATTTT. The rearrangement uses TRBV18 and TRBJ1-3; D gene unclear. This CDR3 has 15 amino acids. With 3 bases removed from V and 2 bases from J, the gap between germline ends came to 11 bases. Germline lookup yields CDR1 KGHSH and CDR2 LQKENI.

This chain links TRBV10-3 with TRBJ1-2; 9 bases line up with TRBD1. The V segment lost 4 bases and the J segment 8 bases; nucleotides outside the gene matches: 11. CDR1 and CDR2 (germline): ENHRY, SYGVKD. The CDR3 loop spans 15 amino acids. The CDR3, as DNA: TGTGCCATCAGTGCGTCGGACAGGGGAGCGGGAGGCTACACCTTC. It yields the protein CAISASDRGAGGYTF.

This clonotype was seen ten or more times. The V call is TRBV7-9, the J call TRBJ2-1, with a possible D match to TRBD1 (5 bases). V gave up 7 bases and J gave up 6 bases, with 19 bases separating them. The CDR3 is made up of 15 amino acids. The germline V gene encodes CDR1 SEHNR and CDR2 FQNEAQ (reference sequence). CDR3 coding DNA: TGTGCCAGCACCCCCCCCGGGCAGGGTGTCAATGAGCAGTTCTTC. Translation: CASTPPGQGVNEQFF.

The chain's CDR3 is CASSLSLRRGMMNTEAFF. The CDR3 bases are TGTGCCAGCAGCTTGTCCCTCCGGAGGGGTATGATGAACACTGAAGCTTTCTTT. The chain has TRBV5-5 and TRBJ1-1; D is possibly TRBD1 (5 bases). Trimming removed 1 base from V and 0 bases from J, with 19 bases in between. Germline V lookup: CDR1 SGHKS, CDR2 YYEKEE (reference sequence). The CDR3 contains 18 residues.

The chain's CDR3 is CSAPSRGVGGYEQYF. As DNA, the CDR3 is TGCAGTGCTCCTAGCCGGGGGGTAGGCGGCTACGAGCAGTACTTC. The J gene is TRBJ2-7, the V gene TRBV20-1, with TRBD2 matching 7 bases. Germline V lookup: CDR1 DFQATT, CDR2 SNEGSKA (reference sequence). The CDR3 is 15 amino acids. Trimming removed 5 bases from V and 3 bases from J; junction bases left unmatched: 13.

V is TRBV5-1 and J is TRBJ1-1; D not resolved. Germline CDR1 SGHRS, CDR2 YFSETQ. The ends were cut back, 0 bases at V and 1 base at J, with 10 bases in the middle. This CDR3 spans 15 amino acids. CDR3 residues: CASSLGRSPNTEAFF. As DNA, the CDR3 is TGCGCCAGCAGCTTGGGTCGCAGCCCGAACACTGAAGCTTTCTTT.

J is TRBJ2-7 and V is TRBV7-6, with D unclear. Trimming stripped 1 base from V and 5 bases from J, with 3 bases between. Germline V gene sequence: CDR1 SGHVS, CDR2 FNYEAQ. The CDR3 covers 11 residues. The CDR3, as DNA: TGTGCCAGCAGCTTAGACCACGAGCAGTACGTC. Its translation is CASSLDHEQYV.

The chain is built from TRBV5-1 and TRBJ2-1, with TRBD2 matching 9 bases. CDR1 SGHRS and CDR2 YFSETQ come from the germline V gene. The CDR3 has 16 residues. V gave up 2 bases and J gave up 4 bases; unmatched junction bases: 7. In DNA, the CDR3 is TGCGCCAGCAGCTTAACAACGCGGGGGGGATACAATGAGCAGTTCTTC. Its translation is CASSLTTRGGYNEQFF.